The 2 T cell receptor beta chains below all came from one sample that was sequenced in a study of early T cells in non-severe SARS-CoV-2 infection. Each CDR3 protein gets one entry after TCRdb re-called the 5' RACE reads with MiXCR. The repertoire includes 55,000 to 65,000 distinct CDR3 sequences, roughly a tenth of them detected once, and 5.5% to 7.5% sits in the top ten. What was sequenced was whole blood. These receptors were taken from an adult who was a healthcare worker with PCR-confirmed SARS-CoV-2 infection or an uninfected control (not recorded which).

This CDR3 reads CASSSDRGGYTF. CDR3 DNA: TGTGCCAGCAGTTCGGACAGGGGTGGCTACACCTTC. This chain uses TRBV12-3 or TRBV12-4 with TRBJ1-2, with 9 bases that match TRBD1. This CDR3 contains 12 residues. Unmatched junction bases numbered 1, after V lost 4 bases and J lost 7 bases.

This clonotype has a count of ten or more. J is TRBJ2-1 and V is TRBV6-5; 15 bases fit TRBD2. Germline V gives CDR1 MNHEY, CDR2 SVGAGI. The CDR3 runs to 16 residues. Trimming cost V 4 bases and J 5 bases; bases outside gene matches: 3. The CDR3 here is CASSWRTSGRDNEQFF. The CDR3, as DNA: TGTGCCAGCAGTTGGAGGACTAGCGGGAGGGACAATGAGCAGTTCTTC.